The following is a TCR beta chain sequence with its context. The sample originates from a study of blood T cell repertoires in COVID-19. Study background: Samples came from the United States, Italy and Spain, spanning acute and convalescent COVID-19. Nucleic acid was either cDNA or gDNA, and it came from T cells, B-cell-depleted T cells, or PBMCs.

In the authors' workflow: Quantification of nucleated cells was approximated via reference gene primer amplification. Measured with immunoSEQ multiplex PCR; TCRdb has only the in-frame clones, and not every one. V and J calls and clone size follow that table, whereas D and trimming were derived from the DNA. The sample holds 150,000 to 200,000 clones, 80% to 90% seen once. The CDR3 consists of 16 residues. Germline lookup yields CDR1 SGHDT and CDR2 YYEEEE. V shed 0 bases and J shed 4 bases, with 11 bases lying between them. This receptor was taken from a man aged 35 to 55 who had recovered from COVID-19. Source material: peripheral blood. The chain carries TRBV5-6 and TRBJ1-6; tentatively, D is TRBD1 (6 bases). The CDR3 bases are TGTGCCAGCAGCTTGGGAACCAGGGGTTATAATTCACCCCTCCACTTT. This translates into CASSLGTRGYNSPLHF.